This TCR beta chain was sequenced in a study of vaccination and CD4 T cells after COVID-19. CDR3 length equals 13 residues. With 5 bases clipped from V and 5 bases from J, the junction kept 5 bases outside the gene matches. Per the germline V gene, CDR1 is SGHVS and CDR2 is FQNEAQ. Notes on this clonotype: Its antigen is still unknown.

Study-level results: Spike mono-reactive status applied to 304 of 307 vaccine-specific clones in convalescent patients.

Regarding treatment: approximately 9-day PBMC culture with coronavirus spike peptide pools or control peptides (ViraFEST assay). ViraFEST used peptide pools to expand antigen-specific T cells before TCR sequencing. Positive PCR dates ranged from March to December 2020; these dates predated US Alpha, Beta and Delta variants. The assay that was used to sequence DNA from cultured CD4+ T cells was the Oncomine TCR Beta short-read assay. One entry per CDR3 protein, called by TCRdb with MiXCR from the PCR reads. Of over 4,500 distinct CDR3 sequences detected, 40% to 50% appear once; the ten largest clones hold just over 60%.

This TCR derives from a human donor who had recovered from COVID-19. The chain uses TRBV7-8 and TRBJ1-2; 7 bases line up with TRBD1. Input material: CD4+ T cells from blood, cultured in vitro. The CDR3, as DNA: TGTGCCAGCAGCCGAAGGACAGGTTATGGCTACACCTTC. It encodes CASSRRTGYGYTF.